Listed below are T cell receptor beta chains from one sample, sequenced in a study of T cells in Graves' hyperthyroidism and ophthalmopathy. TCRdb itself ran the multiplex PCR reads through MiXCR, one entry per CDR3 protein. Here the sample spans 45,000 or so distinct CDR3 sequences, around 48% being singletons. The sequenced sample consisted of peripheral blood or thyroid tissue (not recorded which). Source of these receptors: a woman aged 45-65 years with Graves' hyperthyroidism. The CDR3 runs from the conserved cysteine through the conserved F or W. D genes are given only for firm matches. Clone sizes are given selectively: once, few, many, or a class where the clone is expanded.

v_call,d_call,j_call,clone_size,cdr3_aa,cdr3_nt
TRBV2,TRBD1,TRBJ1-2,.,CASSGDTGGDYGYTF,TGTGCCAGCAGTGGGGATACAGGGGGCGACTATGGCTACACCTTC
TRBV14,.,TRBJ1-1,many,CASSQDLGGPWTEAFF,TGTGCCAGCAGCCAAGATTTAGGGGGGCCCTGGACTGAAGCTTTCTTT
TRBV7-2,.,TRBJ2-7,once,CASSPEVGAGPNYEQYF,TGTGCCAGCAGCCCTGAAGTGGGCGCCGGGCCAAACTACGAGCAGTACTTC
TRBV20-1,TRBD1,TRBJ1-6,many,CSALSRTGTSPLHF,TGCAGTGCTCTTTCTCGGACAGGGACTTCACCCCTCCACTTT
TRBV6-1,.,TRBJ2-6,.,CASSYSKDGRDNVLTF,TGTGCCAGCAGTTACTCGAAGGACGGGAGAGACAACGTCCTGACTTTC
TRBV3-1,TRBD1,TRBJ2-5,many,CASSPRTGQETQYF,TGTGCCAGCAGCCCGCGGACAGGCCAAGAGACCCAGTACTTC
TRBV7-2,.,TRBJ1-1,.,CASSLGLLAGVGTEAFF,TGTGCCAGCAGCTTAGGATTACTAGCGGGGGTGGGCACTGAAGCTTTCTTT
TRBV20-1,.,TRBJ2-5,many,CSASKQTGETQYF,TGCAGTGCTAGTAAACAGACAGGAGAGACCCAGTACTTC
TRBV7-8,.,TRBJ2-7,few,CASSLGGREQYF,TGTGCCAGCAGCTTAGGGGGCCGCGAGCAGTACTTC
TRBV6-2/TRBV6-3,.,TRBJ1-5,many,CASSYFVSRGNQPQHF,TGTGCCAGCAGTTACTTTGTGTCGAGAGGCAATCAGCCCCAGCATTTT
TRBV5-8,TRBD1,TRBJ1-1,many,CASSRRTGSVGTEAFF,TGTGCCAGCAGCCGTAGGACAGGGTCGGTCGGCACTGAAGCTTTCTTT
TRBV19,.,TRBJ2-6,.,CASSMRGGSGANVLTF,TGTGCCAGTAGTATGAGGGGTGGGAGTGGGGCCAACGTCCTGACTTTC
TRBV10-3,TRBD1,TRBJ1-5,.,CAIRGTGDQPQHF,TGTGCCATCAGGGGGACAGGGGATCAGCCCCAGCATTTT
TRBV10-3,.,TRBJ1-2,many,CAIRLAGGDYGYTF,TGTGCCATCAGGTTAGCGGGGGGCGACTATGGCTACACCTTC
TRBV14,TRBD1,TRBJ2-5,few,CASSRDRETQYF,TGTGCCAGCAGCCGGGACAGGGAGACCCAGTACTTC
TRBV29-1,.,TRBJ1-3,once,CSVFRRGNTIYF,TGCAGCGTCTTCCGCCGGGGAAACACCATATATTTT
TRBV2,TRBD1,TRBJ1-2,.,CATSDRAGGNYGYTF,TGTGCCACCAGTGATCGGGCAGGGGGTAACTATGGCTACACCTTC
TRBV6-5,.,TRBJ1-4,many,CASRLQGNNEKLFF,TGTGCCAGCAGGCTACAGGGCAATAATGAAAAACTGTTTTTT
TRBV5-1,TRBD1,TRBJ1-1,.,CASSSQGEVTEAFF,TGCGCCAGCAGTTCACAGGGGGAGGTCACTGAAGCTTTCTTT
TRBV28,.,TRBJ1-2,few,CASSLLRDSGRNTF,TGTGCCAGCAGTTTATTAAGGGATTCTGGTCGGAACACCTTC